This TCR beta chain was captured in a study of response to subunit inactivated influenza vaccine. V was pared by 4 bases and J by 9 bases, with 16 bases between. Germline V gene data show CDR1 as LGHDT and CDR2 as YNNKEL (reference sequence). CDR3 length equals 14 residues. TCRdb passed the RT-PCR reads through MiXCR, listing each CDR3 protein once. The sample consists of more than 550,000 distinct CDR3 sequences, about 11% of them appearing once. In addition, the sample was reused for a study of T cells expressing NK-cell markers. That paper states: In generating TCR beta cDNA, 5'RACE template switching with UMIs was used. The study found dominant NKG2C+ clonotypes at roughly 1.0-7.0% of CD8+ T cells in six donors. In a few donors, dominant clonotypes made up roughly 28.3-65% of CD3+CD56-NKG2C+ cells.

The V gene is TRBV3-1, the J gene TRBJ2-1; D possibly matches TRBD1 or TRBD2 (5 bases each). The origin of this receptor is a man in his fifties or sixties who received an inactivated influenza vaccine. Source: PBMCs from blood, taken on the day of vaccination. DNA of the CDR3: TGTGCCAGCAGCCGCTCTATGGGGGTACCTGAGCAGTTCTTC. It translates to CASSRSMGVPEQFF.